This note documents a single T cell receptor beta chain sequence. Its specificity is unknown. This entry is derived from a study of CD8 T cells in ankylosing spondylitis. Regarding the study as a whole: Earlier authors reported some of these motif variants in reactive arthritis synovial fluid and blood. Typical of ankylosing spondylitis blood, it appeared, was a TCR beta motif of fewer than ten highly homologous variants. Disease-linked clones were CD8+ and relatively rare in peripheral blood.

The CDR3 extends over 13 amino acids. V lost 10 bases and J lost 6; bases outside the gene matches: 8. Per germline, CDR1 SNHLY and CDR2 FYNNEI. With molecular barcodes, quantitative 5'-RACE was used to make the TCR beta libraries. In TCRdb, the 5' RACE reads were re-called with MiXCR into one record per CDR3 protein. The data contain 650,000 to 800,000 distinct CDR3 sequences, roughly 19% of them singletons. The rearrangement uses TRBV2 and TRBJ2-2; 7 nucleotides align to TRBD1. Material: blood, either unsorted or a sorted T cell fraction (not recorded which). The origin of this receptor is a male donor with ankylosing spondylitis. The CDR3 here is CATSGTVAGELFF. The CDR3 DNA reads as TGTGCCACCTCCGGGACAGTGGCCGGGGAGCTGTTTTTT. Combining the CDR3 with reference TRBV2 and TRBJ2-2 gives the whole variable domain EPEVTQTPSHQVTQMGQEVILRCVPISNHLYFYWYRQILGQKVEFLVSFYNNEISEKSEIFDDQFSVERPDGSNFTLKIRSTKLEDSAMYFCATSGTVAGELFFGEGSRLTVL.